This TCR beta chain was obtained from a study of blood T cell repertoires in COVID-19. The overall study: Donors in the United States, Italy and Spain gave samples during acute or convalescent COVID-19.

Per the study methods: Reference gene primer amplification gave nucleated cell count estimates. Assay: immunoSEQ multiplex PCR; the TCRdb copy retains only in-frame clones and omits some. V, J and clone size were drawn from that table, and D and trimming were deduced from the DNA. In the table there are 200,000 to 250,000 clones, approximately 86% of which are singletons. Trimming removed 3 bases at V and 8 bases at J, with 13 bases between. CDR1 MNHNS and CDR2 SASEGT come from the germline V gene. The CDR3 consists of 13 residues. This TCR came from a man aged 55 to 70 with acute or convalescent COVID-19. The chain employs TRBV6-1 and TRBJ1-2; TRBD1 is a possible D gene (5 bases). The sample taken for sequencing was peripheral blood. In nucleotides, the CDR3 is TGTGCCAGCAGTGATCTAAGGGGCTACGGCTACACCTTC. Translating gives CASSDLRGYGYTF.